This TCR beta chain was recovered during a study of T cell responses to AZD1222 COVID-19 vaccine. Background on the study: Second-dose schedules of about 4 or about 12 weeks were combined.

Concerning this clone itself: What it binds is not known.

Measured with immunoSEQ multiplex PCR; TCRdb has only the in-frame clones, and not every one. The sample includes roughly 120,000 clones, 89% seen only once; the top ten take 4.2%. Study-wide points: Donors skewed white British and female; clonal diversity was possibly underestimated. Following two doses of AZD1222, Spike-specific TCR breadth and depth rose.

The TCR was taken from an adult in good health. The input for sequencing was peripheral blood, taken on day 0 of AZD1222 vaccination.

The CDR3 loop is CASGGVSSGNTIYF. CDR3 nucleotides: TGTGCCAGTGGAGGGGTGTCGTCTGGAAACACCATATATTTT. The chain employs TRBV2 and TRBJ1-3; tentative D call: TRBD1 (5 bases). The CDR3 is 14 residues long. Germline V CDR1 and CDR2: SNHLY, FYNNEI. The V gene lost 9 bases and the J gene lost 1 base, with 13 bases spanning the gap.